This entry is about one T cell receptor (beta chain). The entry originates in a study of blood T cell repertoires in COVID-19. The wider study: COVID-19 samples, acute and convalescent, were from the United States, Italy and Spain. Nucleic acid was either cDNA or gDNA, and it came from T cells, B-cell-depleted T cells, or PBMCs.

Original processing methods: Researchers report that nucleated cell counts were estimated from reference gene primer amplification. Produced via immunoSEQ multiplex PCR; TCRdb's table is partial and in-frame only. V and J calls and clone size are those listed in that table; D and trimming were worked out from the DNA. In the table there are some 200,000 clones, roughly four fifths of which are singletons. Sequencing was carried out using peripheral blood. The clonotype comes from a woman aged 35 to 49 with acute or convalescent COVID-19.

This CDR3 is CASSFQGAMNTGELFF. CDR3 nucleotides: TGCGCCAGCAGCTTTCAGGGGGCGATGAACACCGGGGAGCTGTTTTTT. The genes are TRBV5-1 and TRBJ2-2, with 8 bases matching TRBD1. The CDR3 loop spans 16 amino acids. The J segment lost 1 base and the V segment lost 2 bases, leaving 4 bases of the junction unmatched. Germline values: CDR1 SGHRS, CDR2 YFSETQ. Filled out from reference TRBV5-1 and TRBJ2-2, the complete variable domain reads KAGVTQTPRYLIKTRGQQVTLSCSPISGHRSVSWYQQTPGQGLQFLFEYFSETQRNKGNFPGRFSGRQFSNSRSEMNVSTLELGDSALYLCASSFQGAMNTGELFFGEGSRLTVL.